The next 10 T cell receptor beta chains were all read from a single sample in a study of blood T cells in healthy people across ages. Together with a sample-barcoded 5' primer, a J-beta primer mix was included in a second PCR lasting 7 to 11 cycles. TCRdb redid the calling of the 5' RACE reads with MiXCR, one entry per CDR3 protein. The sample records about 800,000 distinct CDR3 sequences, 25% being singletons. The same sample was also studied in work on T cells of mothers and their children.

The sample was blood. The receptor source for this set is a boy between 10 and 17 years old in good health.

CDR3 DNA sequence: TGTGCCAGCAGCTTGTTCGGCAACTACGAGCAGTACTTC. This codes for CASSLFGNYEQYF. The chain recombines TRBV5-5 with TRBJ2-7; D gene uncertain. Trimming pared 1 base from V and 3 bases from J, leaving 8 bases between. Germline V lookup: CDR1 SGHKS, CDR2 YYEKEE (reference sequence). The CDR3 sequence is 13 residues long.

The chain has TRBV28 and TRBJ1-5, with D perhaps matching TRBD1 (5 bases). The CDR3 has 15 residues. Germline V gene sequence: CDR1 MDHEN, CDR2 SYDVKM. V lost 4 bases and J 4 bases, leaving 14 bases between the germline ends. CDR3 amino acids: CASSSPGPRNQPQHF. The CDR3 DNA follows: TGTGCCAGCAGTTCTCCGGGACCCCGGAATCAGCCCCAGCATTTT. Variable domain in full (rest from reference TRBV28 and TRBJ1-5): DVKVTQSSRYLVKRTGEKVFLECVQDMDHENMFWYRQDPGLGLRLIYFSYDVKMKEKGDIPEGYSVSREKKERFSLILESASTNQTSMYLCASSSPGPRNQPQHFGDGTRLSIL.

This clonotype was picked up a small number of times. The chain uses TRBV18 and TRBJ2-1; TRBD1 matches 9 bases. V lost 6 bases, J lost 8 bases, and 14 bases stayed unmatched. The length of the CDR3 is 16 residues. Germline V gene data show CDR1 as KGHSH and CDR2 as LQKENI. The CDR3 region is CASSPQGQGSEDEQFF. The CDR3 DNA reads as TGTGCCAGCTCTCCCCAGGGACAGGGATCAGAGGATGAGCAGTTCTTC.

The table lists this clonotype with a few counts. The chain recombines TRBV5-1 with TRBJ2-5; 16 nucleotides align to TRBD2. V was clipped by 3 bases and J by 4 bases; unmatched bases: 9. Looked up from germline, CDR1 is SGHRS and CDR2 is YFSETQ. The CDR3 is made up of 18 amino acids. CDR3 nucleotide sequence: TGCGCCAGCAGCTACCTTCCGGGACTAGCGGGGGGGCGAGAGACCCAGTACTTC. It specifies CASSYLPGLAGGRETQYF.

The sample holds a few counts of this clonotype. This rearrangement joins TRBV7-2 to TRBJ2-3, with D perhaps TRBD2 (6 bases). The V and J ends lost 4 bases and 3 bases respectively, with 14 bases between them. The germline gives CDR1 SGHTA, CDR2 FQGNSA. The CDR3 is made up of 15 amino acids. CDR3 coding DNA: TGTGCCAGCAGCTCGTCAGGGAGGTCGACAGATACGCAGTATTTT. This gives the protein CASSSSGRSTDTQYF.

This clonotype came up a few times. This chain joins TRBV9 and TRBJ2-2; D is undetermined. This CDR3 has 16 amino acids. V shed 2 bases and J shed 2 bases, with 13 bases lying between them. CDR1 is SGDLS, CDR2 YYNGEE, per germline. The CDR3 reads CASSVQSSFNTGELFF. In DNA, the CDR3 is TGTGCCAGCAGCGTCCAGAGCTCATTTAACACCGGGGAGCTGTTTTTT.

This clonotype turned up a few times. The chain employs TRBV7-2 and TRBJ2-6; TRBD1 aligns across 7 bases. From germline, CDR1 is SGHTA and CDR2 FQGNSA. J lost 0 bases, V lost 5 bases, and 7 bases had no gene match. The CDR3 totals 17 residues. The CDR3 region is CASSPQGTASGANVLTF. Here the CDR3 DNA reads TGTGCCAGCAGCCCCCAGGGGACAGCCTCTGGGGCCAACGTCCTGACTTTC.

CDR3 in DNA: TGCAGCGTTGGGCCCCGGGACTCCGGCTACGAGCAGTACTTC. Protein: CSVGPRDSGYEQYF. The V call is TRBV29-1, the J call TRBJ2-7; possible D gene TRBD2, 6 bases. Germline loops: CDR1 SQVTM, CDR2 ANQGSEA. The CDR3 covers 14 residues. The V end was cut by 4 bases, the J end by 3 bases, with 16 bases between.

The rearrangement links TRBV7-3 to TRBJ2-3; TRBD1 or TRBD2 may be the D gene (5 bases each). The germline CDR1 and CDR2 sequences are SGHTA and FQGTGA. This CDR3 has 15 residues. V was cut by 1 base and J by 5 bases, with 13 bases left in between. The CDR3 sequence is CASSLMGESVDTQYF. The CDR3 DNA sequence: TGTGCCAGCAGCTTAATGGGGGAGTCCGTAGATACGCAGTATTTT.

The chain carries TRBV27 and TRBJ1-3; 9 bases align to TRBD1. Germline CDR1 and CDR2: MNHEY and SMNVEV (reference sequence). The CDR3 runs 15 residues. After removal of 2 bases from V and 6 bases from J, the junction contained 5 bases not matched to a gene. The CDR3 is CASSLAGTGTNTIYF. DNA for the CDR3: TGTGCCAGCAGTTTAGCCGGGACAGGGACAAACACCATATATTTT.